What follows is one TCR beta chain and its context. Its antigen is currently unknown. The data belong to a study of cytomegalovirus exposure and HLA in healthy donors. Study-level results: For most TCR sequences rarity was the rule, although some public TCRs occurred in many donors.

PCR primers comprised 60 Vbeta and 13 Jbeta primers. The assay was immunoSEQ multiplex PCR, and TCRdb's table has in-frame clones only and misses some. Of under 200,000 clones in the sample, 75% were seen once. The receptor's source is a male donor in good health and CMV-seronegative. Input material: PBMCs.

The DNA for the CDR3 is TGTGCCAGCAGCCCCGGGGGTAATGAGCAGTTCTTC. Translating it yields CASSPGGNEQFF. The gene calls are TRBV7-9 and TRBJ2-1, with D possibly being TRBD2 (6 bases). The V and J ends lost 5 bases and 7 bases respectively, with 9 bases between them. CDR1 is SEHNR, CDR2 FQNEAQ, per germline (reference sequence). The CDR3 sequence is 12 residues long.